This T cell receptor (beta chain) was profiled in a study of blood T cell repertoires in COVID-19. Study as a whole: COVID-19 samples, acute and convalescent, were from the United States, Italy and Spain.

Authors' analysis steps: It was from reference gene primer amplification that nucleated cell counts were estimated. This table comes from immunoSEQ multiplex PCR, and its TCRdb copy is limited to in-frame clones, with some not included. V and J calls and clone size follow that table, whereas D and trimming were derived from the DNA. The sample records 200,000 to 250,000 clones, roughly 90% being singletons. Germline V gene data show CDR1 as MNHEY and CDR2 as SMNVEV (reference sequence). The CDR3 runs 15 residues. Trimming cost V 5 bases and J 2 bases, with 16 bases left between them. Clinical histories supplied by participants themselves formed the basis of cohort assignment.

This TCR derives from a man between 18 and 29 years old with acute COVID-19. The J gene is TRBJ2-7, the V gene TRBV27; possibly TRBD1 for D (5 bases). Sequencing used PBMCs or T cells enriched from blood (not recorded which). CDR3 bases: TGTGCCAGCAGTGCCGGACCAGGGCAAACCTACGAGCAGTACTTC. This encodes CASSAGPGQTYEQYF.